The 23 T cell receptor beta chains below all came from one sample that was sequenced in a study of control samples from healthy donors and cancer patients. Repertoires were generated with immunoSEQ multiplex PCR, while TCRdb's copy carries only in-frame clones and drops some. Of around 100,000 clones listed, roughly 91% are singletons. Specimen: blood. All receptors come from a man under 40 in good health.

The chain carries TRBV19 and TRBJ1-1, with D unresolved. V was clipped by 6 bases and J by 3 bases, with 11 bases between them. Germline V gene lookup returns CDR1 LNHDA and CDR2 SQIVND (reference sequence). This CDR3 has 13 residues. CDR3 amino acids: CASSLQRYTEAFF. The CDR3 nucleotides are TGTGCCAGTAGCCTCCAGAGGTACACTGAAGCTTTCTTT.

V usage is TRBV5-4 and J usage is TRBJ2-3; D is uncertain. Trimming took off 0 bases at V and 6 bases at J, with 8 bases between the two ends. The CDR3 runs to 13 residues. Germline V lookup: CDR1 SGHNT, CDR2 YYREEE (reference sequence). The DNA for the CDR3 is TGTGCCAGCAGCTTGGCTCCTGTCGATACGCAGTATTTT. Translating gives CASSLAPVDTQYF.

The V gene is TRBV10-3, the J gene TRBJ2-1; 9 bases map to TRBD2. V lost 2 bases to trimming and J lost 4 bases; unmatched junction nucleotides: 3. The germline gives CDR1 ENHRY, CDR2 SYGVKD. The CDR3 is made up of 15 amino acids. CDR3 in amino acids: CAISEPGLAYNEQFF. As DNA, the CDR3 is TGTGCCATCAGTGAGCCGGGACTAGCATACAATGAGCAGTTCTTC.

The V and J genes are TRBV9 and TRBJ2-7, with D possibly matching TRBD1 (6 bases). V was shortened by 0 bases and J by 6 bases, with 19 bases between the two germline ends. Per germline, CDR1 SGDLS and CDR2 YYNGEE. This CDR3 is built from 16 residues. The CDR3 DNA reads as TGTGCCAGCAGCGTAGCATGGGGGCAGGGCCCCCTCGAGCAGTACTTC. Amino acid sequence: CASSVAWGQGPLEQYF.

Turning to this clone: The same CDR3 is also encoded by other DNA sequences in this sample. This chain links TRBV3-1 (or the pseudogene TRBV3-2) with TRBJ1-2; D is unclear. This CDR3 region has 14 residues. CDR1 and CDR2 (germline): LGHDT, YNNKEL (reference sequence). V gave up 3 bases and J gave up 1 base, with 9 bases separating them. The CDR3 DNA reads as TGTGCCAGCAGCCAGCCCGGCGGTAACTATGGCTACACCTTC. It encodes CASSQPGGNYGYTF.

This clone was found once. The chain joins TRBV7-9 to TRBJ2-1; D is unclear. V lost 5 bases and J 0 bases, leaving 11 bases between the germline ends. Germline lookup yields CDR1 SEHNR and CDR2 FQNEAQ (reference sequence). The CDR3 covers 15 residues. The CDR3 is CASSPQTISYNEQFF. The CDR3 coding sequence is TGTGCCAGCAGCCCGCAGACCATCTCCTACAATGAGCAGTTCTTC. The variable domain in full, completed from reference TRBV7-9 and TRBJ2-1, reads DTGVSQNPRHKITKRGQNVTFRCDPISEHNRLYWYRQTLGQGPEFLTYFQNEAQLEKSRLLSDRFSAERPKGSFSTLEIQRTEQGDSAMYLCASSPQTISYNEQFFGPGTRLTVL.

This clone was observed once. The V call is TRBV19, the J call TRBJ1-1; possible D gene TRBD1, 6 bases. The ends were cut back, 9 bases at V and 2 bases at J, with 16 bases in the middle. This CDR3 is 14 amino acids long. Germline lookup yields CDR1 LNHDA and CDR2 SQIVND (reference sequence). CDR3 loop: CASALGTPNTEAFF. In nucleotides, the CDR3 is TGTGCCAGCGCCTTGGGGACACCTAACACTGAAGCTTTCTTT.

CDR3 nucleotides: TGTGCCAGCGGTCAGGTTGCTGGGGCCAACGTCCTGACTTTC. Translated: CASGQVAGANVLTF. The chain has TRBV6-4 and TRBJ2-6; D gene uncertain. With 8 bases removed from V and 2 bases from J, the gap between germline ends came to 10 bases. Germline CDR1 reads MRHNA; CDR2 reads SNTAGT. This CDR3 comprises 14 residues.

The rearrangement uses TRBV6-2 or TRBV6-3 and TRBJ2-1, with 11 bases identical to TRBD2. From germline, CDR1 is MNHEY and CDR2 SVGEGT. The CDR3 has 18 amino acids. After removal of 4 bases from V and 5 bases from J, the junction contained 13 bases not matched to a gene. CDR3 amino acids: CASSFKTSGIIHHNEQFF. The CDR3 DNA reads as TGTGCCAGCAGTTTTAAGACTAGCGGGATTATCCACCACAATGAGCAGTTCTTC.

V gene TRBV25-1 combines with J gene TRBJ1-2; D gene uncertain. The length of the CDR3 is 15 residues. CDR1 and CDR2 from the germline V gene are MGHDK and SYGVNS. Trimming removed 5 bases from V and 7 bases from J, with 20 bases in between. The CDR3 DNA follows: TGTGCCAGCAGTTCGAACACACAGAGGGTCGTTGGCTACACCTTC. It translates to CASSSNTQRVVGYTF.

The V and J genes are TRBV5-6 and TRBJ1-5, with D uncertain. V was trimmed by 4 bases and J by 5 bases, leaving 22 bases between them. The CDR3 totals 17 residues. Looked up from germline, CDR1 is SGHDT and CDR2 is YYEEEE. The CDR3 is CASSSLGVQADHQPQHF. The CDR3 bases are TGTGCCAGCAGCAGCCTCGGCGTTCAGGCGGATCATCAGCCCCAGCATTTT.

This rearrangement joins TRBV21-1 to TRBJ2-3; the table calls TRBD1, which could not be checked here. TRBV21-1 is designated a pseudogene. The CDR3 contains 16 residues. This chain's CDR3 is CASRRKFNRVADTQYF. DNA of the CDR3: TGTGCCAGCAGGAGGAAGTTTAACAGGGTTGCAGATACGCAGTATTTT.

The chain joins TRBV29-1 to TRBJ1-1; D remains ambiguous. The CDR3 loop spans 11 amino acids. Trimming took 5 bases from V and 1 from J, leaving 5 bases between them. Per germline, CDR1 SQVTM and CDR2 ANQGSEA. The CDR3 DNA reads TGCAGCGTTTCAGCGAACACTGAAGCTTTCTTT. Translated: CSVSANTEAFF.

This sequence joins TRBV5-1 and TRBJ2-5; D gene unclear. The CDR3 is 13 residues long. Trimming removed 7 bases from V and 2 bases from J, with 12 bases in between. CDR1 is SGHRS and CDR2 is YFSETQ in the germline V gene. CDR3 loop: CASGLWGQETQYF. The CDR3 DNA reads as TGCGCCAGCGGGCTGTGGGGACAAGAGACCCAGTACTTC.

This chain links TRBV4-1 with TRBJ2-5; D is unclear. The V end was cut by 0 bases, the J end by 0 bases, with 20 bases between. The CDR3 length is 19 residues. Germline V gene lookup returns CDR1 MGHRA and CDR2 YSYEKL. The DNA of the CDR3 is TGCGCCAGCAGCCAAGATGGTCAGTTTACACTGGTTGACCAAGAGACCCAGTACTTC. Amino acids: CASSQDGQFTLVDQETQYF.

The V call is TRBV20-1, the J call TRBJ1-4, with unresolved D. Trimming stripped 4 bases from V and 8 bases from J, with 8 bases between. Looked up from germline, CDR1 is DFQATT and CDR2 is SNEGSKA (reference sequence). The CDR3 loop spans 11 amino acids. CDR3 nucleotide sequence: TGCAGTGCTATCCAGCGAGAAAAACTGTTTTTT. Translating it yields CSAIQREKLFF.

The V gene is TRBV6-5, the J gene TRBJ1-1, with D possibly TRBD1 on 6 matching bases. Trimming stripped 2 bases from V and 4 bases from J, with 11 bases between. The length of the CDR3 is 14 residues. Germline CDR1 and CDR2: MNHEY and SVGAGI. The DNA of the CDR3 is TGTGCCAGCAGTTACAAAACAGGGTCCACTGAAGCTTTCTTT. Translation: CASSYKTGSTEAFF.

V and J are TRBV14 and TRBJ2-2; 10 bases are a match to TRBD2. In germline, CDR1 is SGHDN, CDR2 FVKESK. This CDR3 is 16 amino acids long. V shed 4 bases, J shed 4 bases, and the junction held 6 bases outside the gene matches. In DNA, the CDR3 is TGTGCCAGCAGCCGGGGCCTAGCGGGAGCCACCGGGGAGCTGTTTTTT. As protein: CASSRGLAGATGELFF.

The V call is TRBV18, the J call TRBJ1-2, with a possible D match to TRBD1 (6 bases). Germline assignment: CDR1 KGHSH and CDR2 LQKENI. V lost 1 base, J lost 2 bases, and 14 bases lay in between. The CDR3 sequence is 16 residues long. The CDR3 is CASSPRLQQGNYGYTF. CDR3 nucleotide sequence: TGTGCCAGCTCACCACGACTCCAACAGGGCAACTATGGCTACACCTTC.

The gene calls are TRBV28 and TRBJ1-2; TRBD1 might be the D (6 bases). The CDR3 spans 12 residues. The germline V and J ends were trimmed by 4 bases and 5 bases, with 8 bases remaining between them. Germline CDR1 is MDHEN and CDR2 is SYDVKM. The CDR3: CASSSGAYGYTF. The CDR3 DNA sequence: TGTGCCAGCAGTTCGGGGGCGTATGGCTACACCTTC.

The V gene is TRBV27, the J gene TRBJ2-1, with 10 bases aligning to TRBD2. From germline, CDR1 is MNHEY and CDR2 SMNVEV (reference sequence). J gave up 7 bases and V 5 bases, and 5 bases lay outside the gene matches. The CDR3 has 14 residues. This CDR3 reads CASSKGLARNEQFF. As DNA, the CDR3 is TGTGCCAGCAGTAAGGGACTAGCGAGAAATGAGCAGTTCTTC.

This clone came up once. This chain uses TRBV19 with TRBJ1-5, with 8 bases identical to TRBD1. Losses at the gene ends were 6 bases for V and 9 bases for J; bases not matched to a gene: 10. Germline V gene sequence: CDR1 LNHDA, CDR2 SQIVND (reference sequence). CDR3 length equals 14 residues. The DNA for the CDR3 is TGTGCCAGTAGAAGGGCAGGGGGCGGGCGGCCCCAGCATTTT. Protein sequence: CASRRAGGGRPQHF.

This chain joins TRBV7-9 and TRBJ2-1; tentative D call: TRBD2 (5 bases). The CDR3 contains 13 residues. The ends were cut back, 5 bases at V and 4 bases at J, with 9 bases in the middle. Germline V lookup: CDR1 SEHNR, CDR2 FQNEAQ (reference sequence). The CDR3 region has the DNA TGTGCCAGCAGCCCCGGGGTTTACAATGAGCAGTTCTTC. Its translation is CASSPGVYNEQFF. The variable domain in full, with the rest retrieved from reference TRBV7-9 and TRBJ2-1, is DTGVSQNPRHKITKRGQNVTFRCDPISEHNRLYWYRQTLGQGPEFLTYFQNEAQLEKSRLLSDRFSAERPKGSFSTLEIQRTEQGDSAMYLCASSPGVYNEQFFGPGTRLTVL.